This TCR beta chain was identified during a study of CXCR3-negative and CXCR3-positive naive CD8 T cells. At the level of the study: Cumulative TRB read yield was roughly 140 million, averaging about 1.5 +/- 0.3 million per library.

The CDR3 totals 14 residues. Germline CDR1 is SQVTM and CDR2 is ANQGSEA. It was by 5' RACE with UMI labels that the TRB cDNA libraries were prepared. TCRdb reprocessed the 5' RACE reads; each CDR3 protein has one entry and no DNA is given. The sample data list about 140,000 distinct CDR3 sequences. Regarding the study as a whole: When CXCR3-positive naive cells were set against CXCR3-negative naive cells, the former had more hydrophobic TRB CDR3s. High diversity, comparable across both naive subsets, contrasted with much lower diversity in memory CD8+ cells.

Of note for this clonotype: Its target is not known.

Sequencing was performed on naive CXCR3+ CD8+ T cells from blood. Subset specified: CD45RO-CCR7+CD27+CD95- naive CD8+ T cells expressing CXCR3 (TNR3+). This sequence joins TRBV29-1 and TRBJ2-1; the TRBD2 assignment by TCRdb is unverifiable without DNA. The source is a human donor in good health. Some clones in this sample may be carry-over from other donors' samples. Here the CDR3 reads CSVEGREPGFTQFF.